The clone carrying this T cell receptor (beta chain) was seen a few times. The antigen is unknown. Individual cDNA molecules received unique molecular identifiers. TCRdb processed the 5' RACE reads anew with MiXCR; each CDR3 protein has one entry. Of about 35,000 distinct CDR3 sequences listed, nearly 6% are singletons. These data come from a study of early T cells in non-severe SARS-CoV-2 infection. Across the study: Chains stayed unpaired after sequencing of bulk RNA from unsorted whole blood. Overall study findings and caveats: Anti-spike CD8 specificities were favored by VDJdb matching, whose results missed private and CD4 specificities.

Germline CDR1 and CDR2: LGHDT and YNNKEL (reference sequence). CDR3 length: 14 amino acids. V was pared by 3 bases and J by 2 bases, with 0 bases of the junction left unmatched. Sequencing was carried out using whole blood. V is TRBV3-1 and J is TRBJ2-7; 11 bases agree with TRBD2. This sequence originates from an adult who was a healthcare worker with PCR-confirmed SARS-CoV-2 infection or an uninfected control (not recorded which). The DNA of the CDR3 is TGTGCCAGCAGCCATAGCGGGGGGGCCTACGAGCAGTACTTC. Its protein is CASSHSGGAYEQYF.